This TCR beta chain was obtained from a study of long-term antiretroviral therapy in people with HIV. Notes on the study in general: Clones that had undergone expansion before ART prevailed in the repertoire throughout all time points. No data were available on ART adherence, viral resistance or therapy changes. Diversity rose after ART but stayed below transplant donor controls.

Post-ART PBMC samples numbered at least two per donor, and pre-ART ones at least one. With respect to this clone: Its antigen is unknown.

CDR3 size: 15 residues. Germline V gives CDR1 MNHNY, CDR2 SVGAGI (reference sequence). Trimming removed 4 bases at V and 4 bases at J, with 16 bases between. Researchers ran immunoSEQ v3.0 at survey level. Assay: immunoSEQ multiplex PCR; the TCRdb copy retains only in-frame clones and omits some. The sample consists of tens of thousands of clones, about 80% of them appearing once. This TCR was sampled from a man in his forties or fifties with HIV. The sample in question was unsorted PBMCs, obtained 0.5 years before starting antiretroviral therapy. This chain uses TRBV6-6 with TRBJ1-2; a possible D gene is TRBD1 (5 bases). The CDR3 DNA reads TGTGCCAGCAGTTTAGGTGGGGCGCAGGGCTATGGCTACACCTTC. Residues: CASSLGGAQGYGYTF.